The 26 T cell receptor beta chains below all came from one sample that was sequenced in a study of cytomegalovirus exposure and HLA in healthy donors. PCR was performed using 60 Vbeta and 13 Jbeta primers. Measured with immunoSEQ multiplex PCR; TCRdb has only the in-frame clones, and not every one. The sample lists 120,000 or so clones, 76% occurring once. What was sequenced was PBMCs. These receptors all come from a man aged 25-40 years in good health and CMV-seropositive.

This chain connects TRBV27 to TRBJ1-1; D may be TRBD1 (5 bases). Germline CDR1 reads MNHEY; CDR2 reads SMNVEV (reference sequence). Deletions cut 0 bases from V and 3 bases from J, with 11 bases between. The CDR3 extends over 15 amino acids. This CDR3 reads CASSLSGQIYTEAFF. The DNA for the CDR3 is TGTGCCAGCAGTTTATCGGGGCAGATTTACACTGAAGCTTTCTTT.

The rearrangement uses TRBV19 and TRBJ1-2; D is possibly TRBD1 (5 bases). The V end was cut by 8 bases, the J end by 5 bases, with 21 bases between. The germline V gene encodes CDR1 LNHDA and CDR2 SQIVND (reference sequence). The CDR3 loop spans 15 amino acids. CDR3 in DNA: TGTGCCAGTCTACCACAGGTACTTTCTGGGTATGGCTACACCTTC. Protein: CASLPQVLSGYGYTF.

The chain is built from TRBV6-6 and TRBJ2-1; D perhaps matches TRBD1 (5 bases). Per the germline V gene, CDR1 is MNHNY and CDR2 is SVGAGI (reference sequence). The CDR3 runs to 14 residues. The ends were cut back, 6 bases at V and 5 bases at J, with 14 bases in the middle. Here the CDR3 DNA reads TGTGCCAGCAGCCCTACTGACAGCCACAATGAGCAGTTCTTC. It encodes CASSPTDSHNEQFF.

The chain has TRBV4-3 and TRBJ1-2; D unresolved. The germline V gene encodes CDR1 LGHNA and CDR2 YSLEER. The CDR3 totals 17 residues. Trimming removed 0 bases from V and 3 bases from J, with 17 bases in between. The chain's CDR3 is CASSQDVDPRLDYGYTF. Written as DNA, the CDR3 is TGCGCCAGCAGCCAAGATGTTGACCCCAGGTTGGACTATGGCTACACCTTC.

The V and J genes are TRBV4-1 and TRBJ1-4, with unresolved D. Germline V gives CDR1 MGHRA, CDR2 YSYEKL. V lost 0 bases to trimming and J lost 6 bases, with 11 bases between them. The CDR3 consists of 15 residues. CDR3 amino acids: CASSQDRDPHEKLFF. The CDR3 nucleotides are TGCGCCAGCAGCCAAGATCGGGATCCCCATGAAAAACTGTTTTTT.

In the case of this clone: The junction shows a germline mismatch at one end, possibly a read error. The rearrangement links TRBV4-1 to TRBJ2-1; D unclear. CDR1 MGHRA and CDR2 YSYEKL come from the germline V gene. The CDR3 consists of 15 residues. The CDR3 here is CASSQVSLSDNEQFF. The CDR3 DNA is TGCGCCAGCAGCCAGGTATCACTCTCCGACAATGAGCAGTTCTTC.

J is TRBJ1-4 and V is TRBV7-8, with TRBD1 identical over 10 bases. Trimming removed 3 bases from V and 0 bases from J; junction bases left unmatched: 4. The CDR3 consists of 17 residues. Germline CDR1 reads SGHVS; CDR2 reads FQNEAQ. The chain's CDR3 is CASSFLTGGPTNEKLFF. CDR3 sequence (DNA): TGTGCCAGCAGCTTCCTGACAGGGGGCCCAACTAATGAAAAACTGTTTTTT.

The rearrangement joins TRBV4-1 to TRBJ1-6, with 8 bases matching TRBD1. V was pared by 0 bases and J by 9 bases, with 4 bases of the junction left unmatched. The CDR3 length is 15 residues. In germline, CDR1 is MGHRA, CDR2 YSYEKL. CDR3 nucleotides: TGCGCCAGCAGCCAAGATATCAGGGGGCGTTCACCCCTCCACTTT. Encoded protein: CASSQDIRGRSPLHF.

The chain carries TRBV19 and TRBJ2-1; D uncertain. Germline values: CDR1 LNHDA, CDR2 SQIVND (reference sequence). This CDR3 has 13 residues. V lost 4 bases to trimming and J lost 9 bases, with 13 bases between them. The CDR3 DNA reads as TGTGCCAGTAGTAGGGTGACGTGGGCTGAGCAGTTCTTC. Protein product: CASSRVTWAEQFF.

The chain combines TRBV7-8 with TRBJ2-2, with D perhaps matching TRBD2 (5 bases). Between the trimmed V and J ends, which lost 3 bases and 5 bases, there was a span of 13 bases. Germline CDR1 is SGHVS and CDR2 is FQNEAQ. CDR3 size: 15 residues. CDR3 coding DNA: TGTGCCAGCAGCTTCCCACTAGGCACTACCGGGGAGCTGTTTTTT. Encoded protein: CASSFPLGTTGELFF.

This clone was found a few times. The chain has TRBV7-2 and TRBJ1-1; no definite D call. CDR1 is SGHTA, CDR2 FQGNSA, per germline. The CDR3 totals 14 residues. V was cut by 3 bases and J by 1 base, with 9 bases left in between. The CDR3 nucleotides are TGTGCCAGCAGCTTTAGAGGGCCGAACACTGAAGCTTTCTTT. Its translation is CASSFRGPNTEAFF.

This clone was observed a few times. The chain links TRBV4-1 to TRBJ2-1; 7 bases fit TRBD2. V trimming: 1 base; J trimming: 3 bases; junction bases outside the gene matches: 12. This CDR3 region has 18 residues. Germline lookup yields CDR1 MGHRA and CDR2 YSYEKL. The CDR3 region has the DNA TGCGCCAGCAGCCAAGGGGGTGCGGCGGGGGTAAACTACAATGAGCAGTTCTTC. This codes for CASSQGGAAGVNYNEQFF.

This chain connects TRBV7-6 to TRBJ2-3; D perhaps matches TRBD2 (7 bases). Germline CDR1 SGHVS, CDR2 FNYEAQ. This CDR3 spans 17 amino acids. V was shortened by 1 base and J by 2 bases, with 16 bases between the two germline ends. Here the CDR3 reads CASSLVGAGAPTDTQYF. CDR3 in DNA: TGTGCCAGCAGCTTAGTAGGTGCGGGGGCCCCCACAGATACGCAGTATTTT.

The gene calls are TRBV6-5 and TRBJ1-2; D unclear. The CDR3 is made up of 16 amino acids. Germline-derived CDR1 and CDR2 are MNHEY and SVGAGI. V lost 4 bases, J lost 6 bases, and 21 bases lay in between. CDR3 in amino acids: CASSLTRAGYSDGYTF. CDR3 DNA: TGTGCCAGCAGTTTGACGAGGGCTGGGTACTCTGATGGCTACACCTTC.

This sequence joins TRBV28 and TRBJ2-7; D is perhaps TRBD2 (5 bases). The CDR3 loop spans 13 amino acids. Germline assignment: CDR1 MDHEN and CDR2 SYDVKM. Deletions cut 4 bases from V and 6 bases from J, with 13 bases between. The CDR3, as DNA: TGTGCCAGCAGTTCCGGCGGCGGGTCCGAGCAGTACTTC. Its translation: CASSSGGGSEQYF.

The chain carries TRBV14 and TRBJ2-3, with 10 bases that match TRBD2. The germline gives CDR1 SGHDN, CDR2 FVKESK. This CDR3 region has 18 residues. Trimming took 2 bases from V and 1 from J; bases not matched to a gene: 9. CDR3: CASSQRPPGTSGTDTQYF. CDR3 DNA: TGTGCCAGCAGCCAAAGGCCCCCCGGGACTAGCGGCACAGATACGCAGTATTTT.

CDR3: CASSPFTHDSSFNTGELFF. The CDR3 region has the DNA TGTGCCAGCAGCCCCTTCACCCACGACTCTAGTTTTAACACCGGGGAGCTGTTTTTT. The genes are TRBV9 and TRBJ2-2; unclear D gene. CDR1 is SGDLS and CDR2 is YYNGEE in the germline V gene. The CDR3 is 19 amino acids. V was shortened by 4 bases and J by 2 bases, with 24 bases between the two germline ends.

The chain couples TRBV6-6 to TRBJ1-1; TRBD1 agrees at 9 bases. The V gene's germline CDR1 is MNHNY and CDR2 SVGAGI (reference sequence). Trimming took 6 bases from V and 12 from J; bases not matched to a gene: 11. CDR3 length equals 13 residues. DNA for the CDR3: TGTGCCAGCAGCTACACAGGGGGCGCCTCGTCTTTCTTT. The encoded protein is CASSYTGGASSFF.

V usage is TRBV23-1 and J usage is TRBJ2-6; the D is unclear. TRBV23-1 counts as an open reading frame of uncertain function. CDR3 length equals 14 residues. V lost 4 bases and J 0 bases, leaving 4 bases between the germline ends. CDR3 sequence: CASSPYSGANVLTF. The DNA of the CDR3 is TGCGCCAGCAGTCCGTACTCTGGGGCCAACGTCCTGACTTTC.

V gene TRBV7-2 combines with J gene TRBJ1-2, with D unclear. Trimming shortened V by 5 bases and J by 5 bases, and 12 bases separated the two germline ends. The CDR3 extends over 13 amino acids. Germline V gene sequence: CDR1 SGHTA, CDR2 FQGNSA. The CDR3 DNA reads TGTGCCAGCAGCGCCGGGCCGGGGTATGGCTACACCTTC. Its translation is CASSAGPGYGYTF.

This rearrangement joins TRBV11-3 to TRBJ2-1; 7 bases fit TRBD1. The CDR3 loop spans 17 amino acids. Germline CDR1 and CDR2: SGHNT and YENEEA. V was clipped by 5 bases and J by 6 bases; unmatched bases: 16. The CDR3 DNA sequence: TGTGCCAGCAGCGCGCTAACAGGGGATCCTACTTCCAATGAGCAGTTCTTC. Protein product: CASSALTGDPTSNEQFF.

The chain couples TRBV4-3 to TRBJ2-5; 13 bases agree with TRBD2. The CDR3 totals 16 residues. Germline CDR1 is LGHNA and CDR2 is YSLEER. V trimming: 4 bases; J trimming: 5 bases; junction bases outside the gene matches: 7. CDR3 region: CASSLTSGGAPETQYF. CDR3 nucleotide sequence: TGCGCCAGCAGCCTCACTAGCGGGGGGGCCCCGGAGACCCAGTACTTC.

The V and J genes are TRBV27 and TRBJ2-2, with D tentatively TRBD2 (5 bases). The V gene's germline CDR1 is MNHEY and CDR2 SMNVEV (reference sequence). This CDR3 has 16 amino acids. Trimming removed 6 bases from V and 6 bases from J, with 20 bases in between. CDR3 in DNA: TGTGCCAGCAGAAAAACGGGGATAACAGAGGCCGGGGAGCTGTTTTTT. It translates to CASRKTGITEAGELFF.

The chain couples TRBV2 to TRBJ2-3; 12 nucleotides align to TRBD2. After removal of 6 bases from V and 0 bases from J, the junction contained 19 bases not matched to a gene. CDR3 length: 21 amino acids. Germline V CDR1 and CDR2: SNHLY, FYNNEI. The CDR3 DNA reads as TGTGCCAGCAGCTACAGAATCACGGCTAGCGGGGGGGATCCTAGCACAGATACGCAGTATTTT. Its protein product is CASSYRITASGGDPSTDTQYF. The whole variable domain, filled in from reference TRBV2 and TRBJ2-3, reads EPEVTQTPSHQVTQMGQEVILRCVPISNHLYFYWYRQILGQKVEFLVSFYNNEISEKSEIFDDQFSVERPDGSNFTLKIRSTKLEDSAMYFCASSYRITASGGDPSTDTQYFGPGTRLTVL.

The chain is built from TRBV4-3 and TRBJ2-5, with D hard to call. V lost 4 bases to trimming and J lost 5 bases, with 11 bases between them. CDR1 LGHNA and CDR2 YSLEER come from the germline V gene. The CDR3 runs to 13 residues. CDR3: CASSPGVAETQYF. Written as DNA, the CDR3 is TGCGCCAGCAGCCCCGGAGTGGCCGAGACCCAGTACTTC.

The rearrangement joins TRBV5-1 to TRBJ2-1; TRBD1 aligns across 8 bases. The CDR3 consists of 14 residues. The V and J ends lost 0 bases and 12 bases, in that order; junction bases with no gene match: 8. The germline CDR1 and CDR2 sequences are SGHRS and YFSETQ. The CDR3: CASSLERPGQGQFF. The CDR3 DNA follows: TGCGCCAGCAGCTTGGAAAGACCCGGACAGGGGCAGTTCTTC.